This record looks at one TCR beta chain sequence and its context. What it recognizes is unknown. The data are from a study of shared clonotypes between healthy human individuals. Study details: There were three CD4 naive, three CD4 memory, two CD8 naive and one CD8 memory plates per donor. Broader study findings: Clonotype sharing across donors was expected to vary with sequencing depth.

V gave up 3 bases and J gave up 7 bases, with 14 bases separating them. CDR1 is SGDLS and CDR2 is YYNGEE in the germline V gene. The CDR3 has 14 residues. Every immunoSEQ plate was one replicate of a subset's evenly spread DNA. TCRdb's table, derived via immunoSEQ multiplex PCR, lists solely in-frame clones and lacks some. This sample carries approximately 2.5 million clones, around nine tenths of them seen once, and the ten largest clones take more than 0.12%. The TCR was taken from a man younger than 30 in good health. V is TRBV9 and J is TRBJ1-5; D unclear. The sample comprised naive CD4+ T cells sorted from blood. Regarding subset: CD45RA+ positively selected. CDR3 protein: CASSATPSGQPQHF. The CDR3 region has the DNA TGTGCCAGCAGCGCAACCCCCTCCGGCCAGCCCCAGCATTTT.